The clone carrying this TCR beta chain was seen at least ten times. Its antigen is undetermined. The data were taken from a study of T cell repertoires in cytomegalovirus infection. For the study at large: Public signatures in TCR beta pointed to CMV infection and matching HLA type. Notes on the study in general: Dominating the ex vivo response were TCR beta clonotypes that were CMV-specific and HLA-C-restricted. Cumulative frequency of public TCR beta families picked out carriers of CMV plus the relevant HLA.

The germline V gene has CDR1 SGHTA and CDR2 FQGNSA. This CDR3 has 14 amino acids. V lost 5 bases, J lost 2 bases, and 13 bases lay in between. MiXCR, run by TCRdb on the reads, gives a single entry per CDR3 protein. This sample carries around 740,000 distinct CDR3 sequences, 35% to 40% of them seen once, and the ten largest clones take around 3%. This chain links TRBV7-2 with TRBJ2-7; D might be TRBD1 (6 bases). The clonotype was recovered from a human donor in good health (CMV status not recorded). Some clones in this sample may be carry-over from other donors' samples. Sample: PBMCs. The CDR3 DNA is TGTGCCAGCAGCCTAGGGGACAACCCCTACGAGCAGTACTTC. This gives the protein CASSLGDNPYEQYF.